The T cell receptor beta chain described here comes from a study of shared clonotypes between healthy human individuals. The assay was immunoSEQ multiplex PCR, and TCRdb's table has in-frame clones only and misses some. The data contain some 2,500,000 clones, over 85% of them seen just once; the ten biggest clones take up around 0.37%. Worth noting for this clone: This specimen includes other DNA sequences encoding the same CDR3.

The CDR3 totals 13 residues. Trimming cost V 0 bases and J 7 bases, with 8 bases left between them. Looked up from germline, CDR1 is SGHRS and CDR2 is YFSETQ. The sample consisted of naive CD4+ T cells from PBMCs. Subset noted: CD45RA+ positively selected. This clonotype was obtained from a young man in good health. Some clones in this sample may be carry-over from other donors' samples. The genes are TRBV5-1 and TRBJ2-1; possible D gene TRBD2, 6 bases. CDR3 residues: CASSLGSGNEQFF. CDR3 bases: TGCGCCAGCAGCTTGGGGAGCGGGAATGAGCAGTTCTTC. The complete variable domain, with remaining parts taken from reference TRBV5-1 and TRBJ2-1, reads KAGVTQTPRYLIKTRGQQVTLSCSPISGHRSVSWYQQTPGQGLQFLFEYFSETQRNKGNFPGRFSGRQFSNSRSEMNVSTLELGDSALYLCASSLGSGNEQFFGPGTRLTVL.